This is a list of T cell receptor beta chains from one sample in a study of T-cell memory formation after mild COVID-19. From the 5' RACE reads, TCRdb called clonotypes with MiXCR, one entry per CDR3 protein. The sample lists about 150,000 distinct CDR3 sequences; roughly 14% were seen once. The specimen was PBMCs or a T cell subset sorted from them (not recorded which). Receptor source: an adult woman who had mild COVID-19 (a few samples of this study predate the infection). Cell type and time point are not known. CDR3s include the opening cysteine and the closing phenylalanine or tryptophan. A D gene is named only where the DNA matches it firmly. For some rows the clone size is stated as once, few or many, or as a class when expanded; others skip it.

V gene	clone size	J gene	D gene	CDR3 DNA	CDR3 protein
TRBV9	few	TRBJ1-1	.	TGTGCCAGCAGCGTTGAGGGGACTCTGAACACTGAAGCTTTCTTT	CASSVEGTLNTEAFF
TRBV7-3	few	TRBJ2-5	.	TGTGCCAGCAGCTCCTGGACCCAAGAGACCCAGTACTTC	CASSSWTQETQYF
TRBV12-3/TRBV12-4	few	TRBJ1-2	TRBD1	TGTGCCAGCAGTGCACAGGGGTTGTCCTATGGCTACACCTTC	CASSAQGLSYGYTF
TRBV24-1	few	TRBJ2-7	TRBD1	TGTGCCACCAGTGATTACAGGGGCGAGCAGTACTTC	CATSDYRGEQYF
TRBV12-3/TRBV12-4	.	TRBJ1-4	.	TGTGCCAGCAGTTCCCCCCCCGGGTACGAAAAACTGTTTTTT	CASSSPPGYEKLFF
TRBV4-3	.	TRBJ2-2	TRBD2	TGCGCCAGCAGCCAAGGAAGCGGGAGGAGTACCGGGGAGCTGTTTTTT	CASSQGSGRSTGELFF
TRBV7-2	few	TRBJ2-1	TRBD2	TGTGCCAGCAGGGGGAGGGCCCGAGCTGGCAATGAGCAGTTCTTC	CASRGRARAGNEQFF
TRBV25-1	few	TRBJ2-3	.	TGTGCCAGCAGTGGTGTGAATACGCAGTATTTT	CASSGVNTQYF
TRBV7-2	few	TRBJ2-3	TRBD2	TGTGCCAGCAGTCTTAGCGGGGGGATTAGCACAGATACGCAGTATTTT	CASSLSGGISTDTQYF
TRBV6-5	few	TRBJ1-1	.	TGTGCCAGCAGTGAGGGACATTTTCGCACTGAAGCTTTCTTT	CASSEGHFRTEAFF
TRBV7-9	few	TRBJ1-1	.	TGTGCCAGCAGCTTAGATTCTGGCGGGTCCACTGAAGCTTTCTTT	CASSLDSGGSTEAFF
TRBV29-1	.	TRBJ1-5	.	TGCAGCGTTGCCACCAATAGCAATCAGCCCCAGCATTTT	CSVATNSNQPQHF
TRBV5-1	few	TRBJ2-7	TRBD2	TGCGCCAGCAGCAGCGGACTAGCGGGAGGGCCCTCCTACGAGCAGTACTTC	CASSSGLAGGPSYEQYF
TRBV9	few	TRBJ1-5	TRBD1	TGTGCCAGCAGCCCCTGGGGACAGGATAATCAGCCCCAGCATTTT	CASSPWGQDNQPQHF
TRBV20-1	.	TRBJ2-4	TRBD1	TGCAGTGCTCCGCCCTCTGGTTTAGGGGGCAGGGGGATAATAGCCAAAAACATTCAGTACTTC	CSAPPSGLGGRGIIAKNIQYF
TRBV5-1	.	TRBJ2-1	.	TGCGCCAGCAATGATGAGGGGTTCATCAGGGTCTCCTACAATGAGCAGTTCTTC	CASNDEGFIRVSYNEQFF
TRBV7-9	.	TRBJ2-1	TRBD2	TGTGCCTGGGGGACCGGACTAGACCATGAGCAGTTCTTC	CAWGTGLDHEQFF
TRBV18	few	TRBJ1-2	.	TGTGCCAGCTCACCACCGCAGGGGCTGGGCTATGGCTACACCTTC	CASSPPQGLGYGYTF
TRBV5-1	few	TRBJ2-3	.	TGCGCCAGCAGCTTTGAGGGAGGAACAGATACGCAGTATTTT	CASSFEGGTDTQYF
TRBV6-5	.	TRBJ2-3	.	TGTGCCAGCAGCCCCGGGCCATCAGGGTGGGCAGATACGCAGTATTTT	CASSPGPSGWADTQYF
TRBV11-3	few	TRBJ2-1	TRBD2	TGTGCCAGCAGCTTAGTGCTCCTACTAGCGGGAGGCCTGTACAATGAGCAGTTCTTC	CASSLVLLLAGGLYNEQFF
TRBV29-1	few	TRBJ1-2	.	TGCAGGGCTGGCTCTGCCAGTGGCTACACCTTC	CRAGSASGYTF
TRBV5-1	many	TRBJ2-7	.	TGCGCCAGCAGCGTCGGCGGAATCTACTCCTACGAGCAGTACTTC	CASSVGGIYSYEQYF
TRBV7-3	.	TRBJ2-1	.	TGTGCCAGCAGCCCAAGTGGCACCCTCAATGAGCAGTTCTTC	CASSPSGTLNEQFF
TRBV29-1	.	TRBJ2-7	.	TGCAGCGTTGAAGGACTAGGGGATGAGCAGTACTTC	CSVEGLGDEQYF
TRBV19	.	TRBJ2-4	TRBD1	TGTGCCAGTAGGCGGACAGGGCTAGCCAAAAACATTCAGTACTTC	CASRRTGLAKNIQYF
TRBV4-1	few	TRBJ1-4	.	TGCGCCAGCAGCCCCCGAGCAACTAATGAAAAACTGTTTTTT	CASSPRATNEKLFF
TRBV4-2	.	TRBJ1-5	.	TGTGCCAGCAGCCAAGACGGGGGGGCCAATCAGCCCCAGCATTTT	CASSQDGGANQPQHF
TRBV5-4	.	TRBJ2-7	TRBD1	TGTGCCAGCAGCCAAACAGGGGGCCTCCTGTACGAGCAGTACTTC	CASSQTGGLLYEQYF
TRBV29-1	.	TRBJ2-7	.	TGCAGCGTTGAATCTGGGGGCAGCTCCTACGAGCAGTACTTC	CSVESGGSSYEQYF
TRBV6-2/TRBV6-3	few	TRBJ2-1	.	TGTGCCAGCAGTTATTTTGTGGATGAGCAGTTCTTC	CASSYFVDEQFF
TRBV15	.	TRBJ2-7	.	TGTGCCACCAACAGAGAAGGGGGATCTTACGAGCAGTACTTC	CATNREGGSYEQYF
TRBV5-4	.	TRBJ2-3	TRBD1	TGTGCCAGCAGCTTTGGACAGGGGATAGACTGGATCAACACAGATACGCAGTATTTT	CASSFGQGIDWINTDTQYF
TRBV12-3/TRBV12-4	few	TRBJ2-3	TRBD1	TGTGCCAGCACCCCAGACAGGGGGACGTCAGATACGCAGTATTTT	CASTPDRGTSDTQYF
TRBV19	few	TRBJ2-3	.	TGTGCCAGTAAAACTCTGTCTGCATCCACAGATACGCAGTATTTT	CASKTLSASTDTQYF
TRBV30	.	TRBJ2-5	TRBD2	TGTGCCTGGTCTGGACTAGCGGGAGACCAAGAGACCCAGTACTTC	CAWSGLAGDQETQYF
TRBV20-1	few	TRBJ1-3	.	TGCAGTGCTCAGGGCAGGTCGTCCTCTGGAAACACCATATATTTT	CSAQGRSSSGNTIYF
TRBV29-1	few	TRBJ2-2	.	TGCAGCGTTCGACAGGGAGGGACCGGGGAGCTGTTTTTT	CSVRQGGTGELFF
TRBV12-3/TRBV12-4	few	TRBJ1-2	.	TGTGCCAGCAGTGAGGGAGGGACCCATGGCTACACCTTC	CASSEGGTHGYTF
TRBV7-8	.	TRBJ2-3	.	TGTGCCAGCAGCTTAGGTCCGGATACGCAGTATTTT	CASSLGPDTQYF
TRBV30	.	TRBJ2-1	.	TGTGCCTGGATCGGGGGGCCCGGCCGGGAGGAGCAGTTCTTC	CAWIGGPGREEQFF
TRBV7-9	.	TRBJ2-2	.	TGTGCCAGCAGCCCATTAACCGGGGAGCTGTTTTTT	CASSPLTGELFF
TRBV12-3/TRBV12-4	.	TRBJ1-2	.	TGTGCCAGCACGTCTAACTATGGCTACACCTTC	CASTSNYGYTF
TRBV12-3/TRBV12-4	many	TRBJ1-1	TRBD1	TGTGCCAGCAGCGCAAGGGGACAGCGGGGTGAAGCTTTCTTT	CASSARGQRGEAFF
TRBV20-1	.	TRBJ2-3	.	TGCAGTTGGGGCAGGGCAAGCACAGATACGCAGTATTTT	CSWGRASTDTQYF
TRBV5-4	many	TRBJ2-2	.	TGTGCCAGCAGCTCCGGGACGCTGAACACCGGGGAGCTGTTTTTT	CASSSGTLNTGELFF
TRBV7-2	.	TRBJ2-7	.	TGTGCCAGCAGCTTAGGGGTATTGTCCTACGAGCAGTACTTC	CASSLGVLSYEQYF
TRBV19	.	TRBJ1-5	.	TGTGCCAGTAGTACCTCGTGGGGTGGCGATCAGCCCCAGCATTTT	CASSTSWGGDQPQHF
TRBV19	many	TRBJ2-5	TRBD1	TGTGCCAGTAGTCCTGGACAGGGGTGGGAGACCCAGTACTTC	CASSPGQGWETQYF
TRBV12-3/TRBV12-4	.	TRBJ1-1	.	TGTGCCAGCAGTTTAGGTAGACAGGTGGGGAAAGCTTTCTTT	CASSLGRQVGKAFF